The 10 T cell receptor beta chains reported below all come from one sample, sequenced in a study of cytomegalovirus exposure and HLA in healthy donors. Use of 60 Vbeta and 13 Jbeta primers characterized the PCR. Produced via immunoSEQ multiplex PCR; TCRdb's table is partial and in-frame only. Of around 170,000 clones listed, 84% are singletons. The sample comprised PBMCs. Source of these receptors: a woman in her fifties or sixties in good health and CMV-seropositive.

This CDR3 is CASSLEPRGSYNEQFF. In nucleotides, the CDR3 is TGTGCCAGCAGCTTGGAACCAAGAGGATCCTACAATGAGCAGTTCTTC. This chain uses TRBV5-4 with TRBJ2-1; no firm D call. Trimming pared 0 bases from V and 1 base from J, leaving 11 bases between. The CDR3 spans 16 residues. Germline V gene lookup returns CDR1 SGHNT and CDR2 YYREEE (reference sequence).

The J gene is TRBJ2-6, the V gene TRBV5-1; no clear D. The CDR3 length is 16 residues. Germline V gene data show CDR1 as SGHRS and CDR2 as YFSETQ. Trimming left V 0 bases short and J 2 bases short, with 9 bases between. CDR3 nucleotide sequence: TGCGCCAGCAGCTTGGGTTCGAGTACTGGGGCCAACGTCCTGACTTTC. It yields the protein CASSLGSSTGANVLTF. Using reference TRBV5-1 and TRBJ2-6 for the parts outside the CDR3, the full variable domain is KAGVTQTPRYLIKTRGQQVTLSCSPISGHRSVSWYQQTPGQGLQFLFEYFSETQRNKGNFPGRFSGRQFSNSRSEMNVSTLELGDSALYLCASSLGSSTGANVLTFGAGSRLTVL.

This chain joins TRBV7-6 and TRBJ2-1; 11 bases are shared with TRBD1. CDR1 is SGHVS, CDR2 FNYEAQ, per germline. The CDR3 loop spans 18 amino acids. V shed 1 base, J shed 6 bases, and the junction held 11 bases outside the gene matches. The CDR3 DNA follows: TGTGCCAGCAGCTTAGATGGCTGGTGGACAGGGGGCATCAATGAGCAGTTCTTC. Protein: CASSLDGWWTGGINEQFF.

The rearrangement joins TRBV5-1 to TRBJ2-5, with D maybe TRBD1 (6 bases). The CDR3 is 15 residues long. V lost 7 bases, J lost 4 bases, and 20 bases lay in between. Germline V gives CDR1 SGHRS, CDR2 YFSETQ. DNA for the CDR3: TGCGCCAGCGGTGAACAGGGAAAGGTCGGAGAGACCCAGTACTTC. Translating it yields CASGEQGKVGETQYF.

The rearrangement uses TRBV4-2 and TRBJ1-1; 8 nucleotides align to TRBD1. The germline CDR1 and CDR2 sequences are LGHNA and YNFKEQ. The CDR3 runs 15 residues. Germline trimming cut 1 base from V and 5 bases from J; bases unmatched to any gene: 6. CDR3: CASSQAGQGGTEAFF. Written as DNA, the CDR3 is TGTGCCAGCAGCCAAGCTGGACAGGGAGGGACTGAAGCTTTCTTT.

Of note for this clone: Different DNA sequences within this sample yield the same CDR3. The chain couples TRBV7-2 to TRBJ1-2; D ambiguous. From germline, CDR1 is SGHTA and CDR2 FQGNSA. This CDR3 contains 13 residues. V lost 5 bases and J 3 bases, leaving 10 bases between the germline ends. The CDR3 sequence: CASSPQSDYGYTF. In DNA form, the CDR3 reads TGTGCCAGCAGCCCGCAGAGCGACTATGGCTACACCTTC.

The chain links TRBV5-4 to TRBJ2-5; TRBD2 matches 7 bases. CDR3 length equals 15 residues. CDR1 and CDR2 from the germline V gene are SGHNT and YYREEE (reference sequence). V lost 0 bases and J lost 1; bases outside the gene matches: 3. For the CDR3, the DNA is TGTGCCAGCAGCTTGGGGGACTATATCCAAGAGACCCAGTACTTC. Translation gives CASSLGDYIQETQYF.

This clone was counted once. The chain links TRBV23-1 to TRBJ2-7; 7 bases line up with TRBD1. TRBV23-1 is annotated as an ORF whose role is uncertain. The ends lost 5 bases at V and 1 base at J; junction bases unmatched: 11. This CDR3 has 16 amino acids. CDR3 sequence (DNA): TGCGCCAGCAGTTGGAACAGGGGAGAGGGGTCCTACGAGCAGTACTTC. Protein: CASSWNRGEGSYEQYF.

The gene calls are TRBV2 and TRBJ1-5; 8 positions agree with TRBD1. The CDR3 sequence is 16 residues long. Germline values: CDR1 SNHLY, CDR2 FYNNEI. The V segment lost 4 bases and the J segment 4 bases; nucleotides outside the gene matches: 9. In DNA form, the CDR3 reads TGTGCCAGCAGTGGGGACAGGCTCTTATCAAATCAGCCCCAGCATTTT. Translating gives CASSGDRLLSNQPQHF.

V and J are TRBV11-2 and TRBJ1-1; D is undetermined. The CDR3 runs to 13 residues. Germline-derived CDR1 and CDR2 are SGHAT and FQNNGV. Trimming took off 8 bases at V and 4 bases at J, with 14 bases between the two ends. CDR3 sequence reads: CASEGPVGTEAFF. CDR3 DNA sequence: TGTGCCAGCGAGGGCCCTGTGGGCACTGAAGCTTTCTTT. The full variable domain, with the rest looked up from reference TRBV11-2 and TRBJ1-1, is EAGVAQSPRYKIIEKRQSVAFWCNPISGHATLYWYQQILGQGPKLLIQFQNNGVVDDSQLPKDRFSAERLKGVDSTLKIQPAKLEDSAVYLCASEGPVGTEAFFGQGTRLTVV.